The next 2 T cell receptor beta chains were all read from a single sample in a study of cytomegalovirus exposure and HLA in healthy donors. Primers: 60 Vbeta forward and 13 Jbeta reverse. Measured with immunoSEQ multiplex PCR; TCRdb has only the in-frame clones, and not every one. In the table there are roughly 130,000 clones, 75% to 85% of which are singletons. Sequencing input: PBMCs. Receptors originate from a man aged 40-49 years in good health and CMV-seronegative.

This sequence joins TRBV7-9 and TRBJ1-3; unclear D gene. The CDR3 totals 14 residues. V shed 1 base and J shed 2 bases, with 6 bases lying between them. In germline, CDR1 is SEHNR, CDR2 FQNEAQ (reference sequence). The CDR3 loop is CASSLEEPGNTIYF. Written as DNA, the CDR3 is TGTGCCAGCAGCTTAGAAGAGCCTGGAAACACCATATATTTT.

This sequence joins TRBV7-8 and TRBJ2-7, with 9 nucleotides matching TRBD1. V lost 3 bases, J lost 3 bases, and 3 bases stayed unmatched. This CDR3 has 14 amino acids. Germline loops: CDR1 SGHVS, CDR2 FQNEAQ. The CDR3 sequence: CASSLGQGGYEQYF. DNA for the CDR3: TGTGCCAGCAGCTTGGGACAGGGAGGCTACGAGCAGTACTTC.